A single sample is the source of the 9 T cell receptor beta chains below, sequenced in a study of blood T cell repertoires in COVID-19. Method: immunoSEQ multiplex PCR; TCRdb's copy keeps in-frame clones and lacks some. The data show over 75,000 clones, less than 85% seen once. Sequencing was performed on peripheral blood. Source of these receptors: a woman aged 70-85 years with acute or convalescent COVID-19.

The chain carries TRBV24-1 and TRBJ2-3, with 10 bases aligning to TRBD2. V lost 3 bases to trimming and J lost 0 bases; unmatched junction nucleotides: 2. Germline assignment: CDR1 KGHDR and CDR2 SFDVKD. The CDR3 runs 16 residues. The CDR3 region is CATSDATSGSTDTQYF. CDR3 in DNA: TGTGCCACCAGTGATGCGACTAGCGGGAGCACAGATACGCAGTATTTT.

For this clone: The junction departs from germline at one end; a sequencing error may be responsible. The chain employs TRBV2 and TRBJ1-6; TRBD1 agrees at 9 bases. This CDR3 is built from 16 residues. CDR1 and CDR2 from the germline V gene are SNHLY and FYNNEI. The CDR3 DNA follows: TGTGCCAGCAGTGAAGCGCTGGGACAGGGTGTCGCACCCCTCCACTTC. Encoded protein: CASSEALGQGVAPLHF.

The chain carries TRBV6-1 and TRBJ2-7, with 10 bases identical to TRBD2. The CDR3 is 15 residues long. The V gene's germline CDR1 is MNHNS and CDR2 SASEGT. Trimming at V came to 3 bases and at J to 2 bases, leaving 4 bases not matched to a gene. The CDR3 loop reads CASSEVLAGTYEQYF. The CDR3 region has the DNA TGTGCCAGCAGTGAGGTACTAGCGGGGACCTACGAGCAGTACTTC.

J is TRBJ1-1 and V is TRBV28; TRBD1 might be the D (5 bases). CDR3 length: 15 residues. Germline lookup yields CDR1 MDHEN and CDR2 SYDVKM. V was shortened by 5 bases and J by 0 bases, with 13 bases between the two germline ends. The DNA of the CDR3 is TGTGCCAGCAGTCCGTCGGGGACTGTGAACACTGAAGCTTTCTTT. Its protein product is CASSPSGTVNTEAFF. The entire variable domain, with the rest obtained from reference TRBV28 and TRBJ1-1, is as follows: DVKVTQSSRYLVKRTGEKVFLECVQDMDHENMFWYRQDPGLGLRLIYFSYDVKMKEKGDIPEGYSVSREKKERFSLILESASTNQTSMYLCASSPSGTVNTEAFFGQGTRLTVV.

The chain is built from TRBV30 and TRBJ2-7, with a possible D match to TRBD2 (5 bases). Trimming removed 0 bases at V and 6 bases at J, with 9 bases between. This CDR3 is 12 amino acids long. Germline V gives CDR1 GTSNPN, CDR2 SVGIG (reference sequence). The chain's CDR3 is CAWSVGLGEQYF. The CDR3 region has the DNA TGTGCCTGGAGTGTAGGACTCGGCGAGCAGTACTTC. The full variable domain, its missing parts supplied by reference TRBV30 and TRBJ2-7, is SQTIHQWPATLVQPVGSPLSLECTVEGTSNPNLYWYRQAAGRGLQLLFYSVGIGQISSEVPQNLSASRPQDRQFILSSKKLLLSDSGFYLCAWSVGLGEQYFGPGTRLTVT.

CDR3: CASSQTAYEQYF. The CDR3 DNA reads TGTGCCAGCAGCCAGACAGCCTACGAGCAGTACTTC. The chain is built from TRBV12-3 or TRBV12-4 and TRBJ2-7; tentative D call: TRBD1 (5 bases). This CDR3 region has 12 residues. V was cut by 6 bases and J by 2 bases, with 8 bases left in between.

This clone was seen just once. The genes are TRBV7-2 and TRBJ2-5, with a tentative D call TRBD2 (6 bases). The germline V and J ends were trimmed by 1 base and 5 bases, with 14 bases remaining between them. The CDR3 loop spans 15 amino acids. CDR1 SGHTA and CDR2 FQGNSA come from the germline V gene. The CDR3 is CASSLEGGGVETQYF. The CDR3 nucleotides read TGTGCCAGCAGCTTAGAGGGTGGCGGGGTGGAGACCCAGTACTTC.

This rearrangement joins TRBV18 to TRBJ1-1; 7 positions match TRBD1. The CDR3 sequence is 18 residues long. After removal of 3 bases from V and 0 bases from J, the junction contained 13 bases not matched to a gene. Germline CDR1 and CDR2: KGHSH and LQKENI. The CDR3 nucleotides read TGTGCCAGCTCACCCCGCCCAACAGGGGCGAACCTGAACACTGAAGCTTTCTTT. Its protein is CASSPRPTGANLNTEAFF.

V and J are TRBV28 and TRBJ2-3, with 12 positions matching TRBD2. The CDR3 has 18 amino acids. Germline V CDR1 and CDR2: MDHEN, SYDVKM. The junction had 13 bases not matched to a gene; V was cut back by 6 bases and J by 3 bases. CDR3 DNA: TGTGCCAGCAGCCTCCCGGGACTAGCGGGCTCAGGGACAGATACGCAGTATTTT. It codes for CASSLPGLAGSGTDTQYF.